This T cell receptor (beta chain) stems from a study of shared clonotypes between healthy human individuals. With regard to this clone: Its antigen remains unidentified.

Assay: immunoSEQ multiplex PCR; the TCRdb copy retains only in-frame clones and omits some. The table includes around 690,000 clones, 80% to 95% detected once. Trimming stripped 0 bases from V and 2 bases from J, with 17 bases between. Per germline, CDR1 LNHDA and CDR2 SQIVND (reference sequence). The CDR3 sequence is 17 residues long. General observations from the study: Generally, estimated richness proved larger in naive subsets than it did in memory subsets.

Sequencing used memory CD8+ T cells from PBMCs. Subset defined: CD45RO+ cells pooled with CCR7-negative TemRA cells. This rearrangement joins TRBV19 to TRBJ2-7; perhaps TRBD2 as D (5 bases). This receptor was obtained from a man aged 18-30 years in good health. Some clones in this sample may be carry-over from other donors' samples. The CDR3 region has the DNA TGTGCCAGTAGTATAGATCCCCCCGGACTGGGAACCTACGAGCAGTACTTC. Translation: CASSIDPPGLGTYEQYF.